This TCR beta chain appears in the sequencing data of a study of beta chain features in type 1 diabetes. Expressed TCRB transcripts were sequenced because the isolated RNA had all been reverse transcribed beforehand. Libraries were prepared by immunoSEQ multiplex PCR; TCRdb keeps only in-frame clonotypes and omits some of them. The data contain about 900,000 clones, about a sixth of them singletons. Looked up from germline, CDR1 is SEHNR and CDR2 is FQNEAQ (reference sequence). This CDR3 contains 14 residues. V was cut by 5 bases and J by 8 bases, with 16 bases left in between. Sequencing was done on a sample of naive CD4+ T cells from blood. This TCR derives from a young woman in good health. The chain combines TRBV7-9 with TRBJ2-1, with D unresolved. CDR3 protein: CASSPTLTTDEQFF. The CDR3 bases are TGTGCCAGCAGCCCCACCCTGACAACCGATGAGCAGTTCTTC.